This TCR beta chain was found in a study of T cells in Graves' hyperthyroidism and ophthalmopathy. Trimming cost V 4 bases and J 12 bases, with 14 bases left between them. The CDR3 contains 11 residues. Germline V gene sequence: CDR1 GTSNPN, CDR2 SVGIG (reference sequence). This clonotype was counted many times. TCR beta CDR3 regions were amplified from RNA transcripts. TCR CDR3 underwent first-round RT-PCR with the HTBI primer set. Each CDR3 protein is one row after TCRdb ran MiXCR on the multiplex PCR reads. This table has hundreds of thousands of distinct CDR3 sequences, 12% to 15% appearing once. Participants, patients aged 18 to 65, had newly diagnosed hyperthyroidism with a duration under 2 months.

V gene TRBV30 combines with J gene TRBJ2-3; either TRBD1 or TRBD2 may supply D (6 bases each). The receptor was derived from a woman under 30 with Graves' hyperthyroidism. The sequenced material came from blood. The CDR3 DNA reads TGTGCCTGGAAGAGGGGGGTTGACCAGTATTTT. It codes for CAWKRGVDQYF.